These 3 T cell receptor beta chains originate from one sample sequenced in a study of T-cell memory formation after mild COVID-19. TCRdb recomputed calls from the 5' RACE reads with MiXCR, one row per CDR3 protein. The sample includes some 450,000 distinct CDR3 sequences, 20% of them seen just once. The sequenced sample was PBMCs or a T cell subset sorted from them (not recorded which). These receptors all come from an adult woman who had mild COVID-19 (a few samples of this study predate the infection). Cell type and time point are not known.

This clonotype was observed a handful of times. V usage is TRBV12-3 or TRBV12-4 and J usage is TRBJ2-2, with D perhaps TRBD2 (5 bases). CDR3 length: 16 amino acids. Trimming stripped 10 bases from V and 5 bases from J, with 23 bases between. The CDR3 sequence: CATASLRASRTGELFF. CDR3 nucleotides: TGTGCCACCGCCTCACTGCGGGCGAGTAGGACCGGGGAGCTGTTTTTT.

The table lists this clonotype with a few counts. J is TRBJ2-1 and V is TRBV19, with no clear D. Trimming took off 9 bases at V and 3 bases at J, with 12 bases between the two ends. The CDR3 runs to 13 residues. The germline gives CDR1 LNHDA, CDR2 SQIVND (reference sequence). The CDR3 DNA is TGTGCCAGCGTGGGGATAAACTACAATGAGCAGTTCTTC. Its protein is CASVGINYNEQFF.

In this sample, this clonotype turned up a few times. The chain recombines TRBV19 with TRBJ1-1; 7 bases fit TRBD1. V was clipped by 3 bases and J by 5 bases; unmatched bases: 12. CDR1 is LNHDA, CDR2 SQIVND, per germline (reference sequence). The CDR3 length is 16 residues. CDR3 DNA: TGTGCCAGTAGTATGGGACAGTTGAGAGGATCGACTGAAGCTTTCTTT. Translation gives CASSMGQLRGSTEAFF.